This T cell receptor (beta chain) was captured by sequencing in a study of blood T cell repertoires in COVID-19. Study overall: The cDNA or gDNA used as material had been derived from T cells, B-cell-depleted T cells, or PBMCs.

This CDR3 is built from 19 residues. The germline gives CDR1 SEHNR, CDR2 FQNEAQ (reference sequence). After removal of 8 bases from V and 1 base from J, the junction contained 18 bases not matched to a gene. Before being deemed recovered, Cohort 3 donors had two negative PCRs, clearance, or symptom resolution. Assay used: immunoSEQ multiplex PCR; TCRdb lists only in-frame clones, some missing. The sample shows 400,000 or so clones, 90% of them seen only once. Sequencing used PBMCs or T cells enriched from blood (not recorded which). V and J are TRBV7-9 and TRBJ2-1; 9 bases fit TRBD1. This sequence was found in a man between 18 and 35 years old who had recovered from COVID-19. In nucleotides, the CDR3 is TGTGCCAGCGGGAGACCGGGACAGGGACTTAAAGAATCCTACAATGAGCAGTTCTTC. Amino acid sequence: CASGRPGQGLKESYNEQFF.